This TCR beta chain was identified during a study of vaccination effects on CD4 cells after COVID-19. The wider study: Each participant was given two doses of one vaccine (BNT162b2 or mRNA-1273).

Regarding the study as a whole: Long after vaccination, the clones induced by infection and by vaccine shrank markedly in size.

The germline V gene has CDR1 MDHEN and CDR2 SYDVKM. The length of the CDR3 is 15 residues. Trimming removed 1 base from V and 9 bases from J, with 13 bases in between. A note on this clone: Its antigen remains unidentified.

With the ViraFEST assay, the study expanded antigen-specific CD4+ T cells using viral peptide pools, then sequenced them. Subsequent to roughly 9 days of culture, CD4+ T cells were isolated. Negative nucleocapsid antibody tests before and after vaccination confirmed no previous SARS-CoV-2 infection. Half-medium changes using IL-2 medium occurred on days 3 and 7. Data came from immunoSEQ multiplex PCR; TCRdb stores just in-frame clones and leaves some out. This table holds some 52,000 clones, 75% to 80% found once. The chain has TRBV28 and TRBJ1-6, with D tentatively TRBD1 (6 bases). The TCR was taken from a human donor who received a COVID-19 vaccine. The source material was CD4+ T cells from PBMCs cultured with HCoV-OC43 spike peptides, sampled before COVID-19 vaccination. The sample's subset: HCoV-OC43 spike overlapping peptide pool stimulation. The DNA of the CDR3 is TGTGCCAGCAGTTTATTTCGGGGGGCAAGTTCACCCCTCCACTTT. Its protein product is CASSLFRGASSPLHF.